The 8 T cell receptor beta chains below were found in one sample sequenced in a study of blood T cell repertoires in COVID-19. Sequencing was performed with immunoSEQ multiplex PCR; in TCRdb, only in-frame clones are kept and a portion is missing. The table includes about 270,000 clones, 80% to 90% detected once. The sequencing input was peripheral blood. The receptors were sampled from a woman in her seventies with acute or convalescent COVID-19.

The V gene is TRBV20-1, the J gene TRBJ1-6; D perhaps matches TRBD1 (5 bases). This CDR3 has 15 amino acids. In germline, CDR1 is DFQATT, CDR2 SNEGSKA (reference sequence). The germline V and J ends were trimmed by 3 bases and 10 bases, with 19 bases remaining between them. The CDR3 sequence is CSASRDGGWGSPLHF. The CDR3 nucleotides read TGCAGTGCTAGTCGCGATGGGGGGTGGGGATCACCCCTCCACTTT.

The chain has TRBV5-6 and TRBJ1-1; TRBD1 matches at 8 bases. Per germline, CDR1 SGHDT and CDR2 YYEEEE. There are 15 residues in the CDR3. With 1 base clipped from V and 4 bases from J, the junction kept 6 bases outside the gene matches. CDR3 DNA: TGTGCCAGCAGCTTGTTAAGCGGACAGGGCACTGAAGCTTTCTTT. Translated: CASSLLSGQGTEAFF.

The rearrangement joins TRBV5-5 to TRBJ1-5; D perhaps matches TRBD1 (5 bases). Deletions cut 0 bases from V and 3 bases from J, with 10 bases between. CDR3 length: 15 amino acids. CDR1 is SGHKS, CDR2 YYEKEE, per germline (reference sequence). CDR3 DNA: TGTGCCAGCAGCTTGGATCGGGGACTCAATCAGCCCCAGCATTTT. Amino acids: CASSLDRGLNQPQHF.

The chain is built from TRBV7-9 and TRBJ1-4; maybe TRBD1 (5 bases). This CDR3 is built from 12 residues. V gave up 10 bases and J gave up 7 bases, with 13 bases separating them. In germline, CDR1 is SEHNR, CDR2 FQNEAQ (reference sequence). Here the CDR3 DNA reads TGTGCCACCGCGCGGGGGAGTGAAAAACTGTTTTTT. It encodes CATARGSEKLFF.

The chain employs TRBV30 and TRBJ1-1, with 8 positions matching TRBD1. V lost 1 base to trimming and J lost 5 bases; unmatched junction nucleotides: 9. The CDR3 consists of 15 residues. The V gene's germline CDR1 is GTSNPN and CDR2 SVGIG (reference sequence). In nucleotides, the CDR3 is TGTGCCTGGAGTGGGGCCCTACAGGGGGAGACTGAAGCTTTCTTT. Amino acid sequence: CAWSGALQGETEAFF. Full variable domain (missing parts from reference TRBV30 and TRBJ1-1): SQTIHQWPATLVQPVGSPLSLECTVEGTSNPNLYWYRQAAGRGLQLLFYSVGIGQISSEVPQNLSASRPQDRQFILSSKKLLLSDSGFYLCAWSGALQGETEAFFGQGTRLTVV.

This clone was seen just once. J is TRBJ2-1 and V is TRBV15; tentative D call: TRBD2 (6 bases). Per the germline V gene, CDR1 is LNHNV and CDR2 is YYDKDF (reference sequence). V dropped 1 base and J dropped 4 bases, with 17 bases sitting between them. The CDR3 loop spans 17 amino acids. As DNA, the CDR3 is TGTGCCACCAGCAGAGGTGTCAGGTTGGGGACTTACAATGAGCAGTTCTTC. It yields the protein CATSRGVRLGTYNEQFF.

The chain employs TRBV15 and TRBJ2-6, with D perhaps matching TRBD1 (6 bases). The CDR3 has 15 residues. V lost 5 bases to trimming and J lost 4 bases, with 12 bases between them. In germline, CDR1 is LNHNV, CDR2 YYDKDF (reference sequence). The CDR3 region is CATSYSGTGANVLTF. The CDR3 coding sequence is TGTGCCACCAGCTACTCAGGGACAGGGGCCAACGTCCTGACTTTC. The entire variable domain, with the rest obtained from reference TRBV15 and TRBJ2-6, is as follows: DAMVIQNPRYQVTQFGKPVTLSCSQTLNHNVMYWYQQKSSQAPKLLFHYYDKDFNNEADTPDNFQSRRPNTSFCFLDIRSPGLGDTAMYLCATSYSGTGANVLTFGAGSRLTVL.

For this clone: Different DNA sequences within this sample yield the same CDR3. The CDR3 region has the DNA TGTGCCAGCAGAGGGGGCCTACGGCAGCCCCAGCATTTT. Encoded protein: CASRGGLRQPQHF. The V and J genes are TRBV2 and TRBJ1-5; TRBD1 matches 7 bases. Germline values: CDR1 SNHLY, CDR2 FYNNEI. This CDR3 contains 13 residues. J lost 7 bases, V lost 6 bases, and 6 bases had no gene match.